This paragraph reports one T cell receptor (beta chain). Its antigen is still unknown. The data were obtained in a study of Ad26.COV2.S vaccination and SARS-CoV-2 variants. Assay used: immunoSEQ multiplex PCR; TCRdb lists only in-frame clones, some missing. The table has roughly 100,000 clones, around 80% seen once. Study-wide findings and caveats: Spike-specific TCR breadth was greater after Ad26.COV2.S than placebo. Total T cell responses may have been underestimated by the TCR breadth and depth analyses. Post-vaccination spike-specific CD8+ and CD4+ T cell responses reportedly had substantial breadth. Vaccinated and placebo-treated recipients had similar non-spike TCR breadth.

This CDR3 has 15 residues. The V gene's germline CDR1 is KGHSH and CDR2 LQKENI. The ends lost 1 base at V and 6 bases at J; junction bases unmatched: 7. This clonotype was sampled from a human donor who had recovered from COVID-19. Sequenced material: peripheral blood, taken after recovery from COVID-19. V usage is TRBV18 and J usage is TRBJ1-2; 8 nucleotides line up with TRBD1. CDR3 in amino acids: CASSPQGQGANGYTF. CDR3 DNA sequence: TGTGCCAGCTCACCACAGGGGCAGGGGGCCAATGGCTACACCTTC. The full variable domain, in which reference TRBV18 and TRBJ1-2 provide the parts outside the CDR3, is NAGVMQNPRHLVRRRGQEARLRCSPMKGHSHVYWYRQLPEEGLKFMVYLQKENIIDESGMPKERFSAEFPKEGPSILRIQQVVRGDSAAYFCASSPQGQGANGYTFGSGTRLTVV.